The next 2 T cell receptor beta chains were all read from a single sample in a study of T cell responses to AZD1222 COVID-19 vaccine. Repertoires were generated with immunoSEQ multiplex PCR, while TCRdb's copy carries only in-frame clones and drops some. The sample carries roughly 150,000 clones, almost 90% recorded once. Specimen: peripheral blood, collected 28 days after the second AZD1222 dose. The source is an adult who received the AZD1222 COVID-19 vaccine.

This chain uses TRBV2 with TRBJ1-5; D perhaps matches TRBD1 (6 bases). V lost 7 bases to trimming and J lost 5 bases, with 18 bases between them. The CDR3 loop spans 15 amino acids. Per the germline V gene, CDR1 is SNHLY and CDR2 is FYNNEI. CDR3 nucleotide sequence: TGTGCCAGCACGGGAGGGGAGGGGGTTTATCAGCCCCAGCATTTT. It encodes CASTGGEGVYQPQHF.

This rearrangement joins TRBV28 to TRBJ2-1; D remains ambiguous. V was clipped by 5 bases and J by 2 bases, with 16 bases between them. Per germline, CDR1 MDHEN and CDR2 SYDVKM. CDR3 length: 16 residues. CDR3 in DNA: TGTGCCAGCAGTCCCCCCGGAAGTGGGGCCTACAATGAGCAGTTCTTC. Its protein product is CASSPPGSGAYNEQFF.